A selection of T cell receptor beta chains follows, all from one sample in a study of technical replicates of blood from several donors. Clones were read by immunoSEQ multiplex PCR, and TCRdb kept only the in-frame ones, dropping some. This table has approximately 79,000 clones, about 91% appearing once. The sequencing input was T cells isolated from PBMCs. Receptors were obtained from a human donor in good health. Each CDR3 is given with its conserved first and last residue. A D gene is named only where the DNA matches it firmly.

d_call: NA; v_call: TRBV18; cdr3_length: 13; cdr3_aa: CASSLTGSAEQYF
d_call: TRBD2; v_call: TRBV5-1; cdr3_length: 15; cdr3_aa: CASSFTLAGGNEQFF
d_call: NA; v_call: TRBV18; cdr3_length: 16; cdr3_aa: CASSPPGRQENYGYTF
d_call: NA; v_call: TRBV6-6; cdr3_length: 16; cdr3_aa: CASIPGIGQGTYGYTF
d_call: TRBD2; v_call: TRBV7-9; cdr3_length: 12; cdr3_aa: CASSGLGETQYF
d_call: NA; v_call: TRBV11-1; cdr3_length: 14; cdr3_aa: CASSAGLEYNEQFF
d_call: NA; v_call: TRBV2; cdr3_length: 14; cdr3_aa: CASSDMDSSYEQYF
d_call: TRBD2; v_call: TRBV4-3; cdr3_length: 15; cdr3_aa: CASSHSGSELNEQFF
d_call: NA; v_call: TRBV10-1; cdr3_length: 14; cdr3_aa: CASSDSRQSDEQFF
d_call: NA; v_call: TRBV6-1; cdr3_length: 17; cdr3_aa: CASSDGIRGSSNQPQHF
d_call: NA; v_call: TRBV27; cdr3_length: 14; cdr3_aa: CASSFGRNTDTQYF
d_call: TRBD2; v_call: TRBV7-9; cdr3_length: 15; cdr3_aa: CASTSGRTIDNEQFF
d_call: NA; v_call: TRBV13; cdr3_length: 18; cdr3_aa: CASSLEGLSAERTDTQYF
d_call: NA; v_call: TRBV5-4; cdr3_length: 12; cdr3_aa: CASSPSQETQYF
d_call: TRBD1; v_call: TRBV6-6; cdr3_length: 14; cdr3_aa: CASSPGQGNTEAFF
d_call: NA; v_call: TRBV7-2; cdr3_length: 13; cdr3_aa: CASSPREVYGYTF
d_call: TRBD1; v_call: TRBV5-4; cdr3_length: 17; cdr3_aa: CASTGGDSSRGNYGYTF
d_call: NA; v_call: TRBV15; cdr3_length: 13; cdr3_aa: CATSRDHNTEAFF
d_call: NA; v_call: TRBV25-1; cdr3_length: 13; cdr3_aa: CASSPLSSPEQFF
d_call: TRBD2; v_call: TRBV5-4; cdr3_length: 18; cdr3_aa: CASSGWTSGRAPTDTQYF
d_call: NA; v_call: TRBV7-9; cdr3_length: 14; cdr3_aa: CASVYTGGIETQYF
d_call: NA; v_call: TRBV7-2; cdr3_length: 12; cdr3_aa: CASSLWSYEQYF
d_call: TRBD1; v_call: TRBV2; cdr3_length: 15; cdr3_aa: CASSEPGQGAGGYTF